The rows below give T cell receptor beta chains drawn from one sample of a study of blood T cell repertoires in COVID-19. Sequenced by immunoSEQ multiplex PCR; TCRdb stores in-frame clones only, minus some. The repertoire holds tens of thousands of clones, with about three quarters as singletons. Specimen: peripheral blood. All receptors derive from an elderly woman with acute or convalescent COVID-19. Both conserved end residues are part of each CDR3. The D gene is left open where the match is weak. Size values are once, few and many counts, or a class for expanded clones, and some rows have none.

V gene	J gene	clone size	CDR3 length	D gene	CDR3 DNA	CDR3 protein
TRBV28	TRBJ1-5	.	15	TRBD1	TGTGCCAGCAATACCGGGACAGGGGGCAATCAGCCCCAGCATTTT	CASNTGTGGNQPQHF
TRBV6-5	TRBJ1-5	.	13	TRBD1	TGTGCCAGCCTCATTACAGGGGGTCAGCCCCAGCATTTT	CASLITGGQPQHF
TRBV29-1	TRBJ2-5	.	16	TRBD1	TGCAGCGTTGAAGGACGACCGAACAGGGGGCGGGAGACCCAGTACTTC	CSVEGRPNRGRETQYF
TRBV10-1	TRBJ1-5	.	17	.	TGCGCCAGCAGTGATACCGGGACATCCCTCCTACATCAGCCCCAGCATTTT	CASSDTGTSLLHQPQHF
TRBV5-1	TRBJ2-1	.	14	TRBD1	TGCGCCAGCAGCTTCGGGACAGGGCTGCCTGAGCAGTTCTTC	CASSFGTGLPEQFF
TRBV4-3	TRBJ1-4	.	17	TRBD1	TGCGCCAGCAGCCCAAGTCCGGGGGCAGGGGGTGGCGAAAAACTGTTTTTT	CASSPSPGAGGGEKLFF
TRBV11-2	TRBJ2-5	.	19	TRBD2	TGTGCCAGCAGCCCCCGCCCTAGCGGGAGGGCCAGTCCCCAAGAGACCCAGTACTTC	CASSPRPSGRASPQETQYF
TRBV29-1	TRBJ2-1	.	14	TRBD1	TGCAGCGTTGAATGGGGACAGGGGTACAATGAGCAGTTCTTC	CSVEWGQGYNEQFF
TRBV2	TRBJ1-5	.	18	.	TGTGCCAGCAGTACAATTCCAGGGGATCGGGGCGGCAATCAGCCCCAGCATTTT	CASSTIPGDRGGNQPQHF
TRBV29-1	TRBJ2-5	.	13	TRBD2	TGCAGCGTTGCTGGGACTAGCGCGGGGACCCAGTACTTC	CSVAGTSAGTQYF
TRBV27	TRBJ1-4	.	15	TRBD1	TGTGCCAGCAGGCAAGCCGGGACAGGGAATGAAAAACTGTTTTTT	CASRQAGTGNEKLFF
TRBV27	TRBJ2-7	.	13	.	TGTGCCAGCAGTTGGGGCCCCCCCTACGAGCAGTACTTC	CASSWGPPYEQYF
TRBV6-2/TRBV6-3	TRBJ1-1	.	13	.	TGTGCCAGCAGTATCCTGGGAGAGTCTGAAGCTTTCTTT	CASSILGESEAFF
TRBV2	TRBJ1-1	many	15	TRBD1	TGTGCCAGCAGCGGGGGAAGGGGACAGGCGGCTGAAGCTTTCTTT	CASSGGRGQAAEAFF
TRBV5-1	TRBJ2-3	.	13	.	TGCGCCAGCAGCTTCCCTAGCACAGATACGCAGTATTTT	CASSFPSTDTQYF
TRBV28	TRBJ1-4	.	16	.	TGTGCCAGCAGTTCCTCCCTCCGGGGAACTAATGAAAAACTGTTTTTT	CASSSSLRGTNEKLFF
TRBV7-9	TRBJ2-7	.	15	TRBD2	TGTGCCAGCAGCTTAGGGGGGACTAGCGGCTACGAGCAGTACTTC	CASSLGGTSGYEQYF
TRBV11-2	TRBJ2-4	.	14	TRBD1	TGTGCCAGCAGCCGACAGGGGAGTCGAAACATTCAGTACTTC	CASSRQGSRNIQYF
TRBV3-1/TRBV3-2	TRBJ1-5	.	14	TRBD1	TGTGCCAGCAGCCGCTCGGGACAGAATCAGCCCCAGCATTTT	CASSRSGQNQPQHF
TRBV7-9	TRBJ1-1	.	14	.	TGTGCCAGCAGCTTAAGTCTGCTCGTCGGTGAAGCTTTCTTT	CASSLSLLVGEAFF
TRBV11-2	TRBJ1-5	.	13	.	TGTGCCAGCAGCGCAAAGAGGAGCCAGCCCCAGCATTTT	CASSAKRSQPQHF
TRBV19	TRBJ1-3	.	15	.	TGTGCCAGTAGCACTCCCAGGGGTGCTGGAAACACCATATATTTT	CASSTPRGAGNTIYF
TRBV6-6	TRBJ2-5	.	18	TRBD2	TGTGCCAGCAGGCGACTAGCGGGAGGGCCGCGGACGGGAGAGACCCAGTACTTC	CASRRLAGGPRTGETQYF
TRBV6-5	TRBJ1-1	.	13	.	TGTGCCAGCAGGAAGGGGGATGGAACTGAAGCTTTCTTT	CASRKGDGTEAFF
TRBV15	TRBJ2-2	few	14	.	TGTGCCACCAGCAGAGATCGAACGGCCGGGGAGCTGTTTTTT	CATSRDRTAGELFF
TRBV3-1/TRBV3-2	TRBJ1-2	.	13	.	TGTGCCAGCAGCCAAGCGATAAGGGGTGGCTACACCTTC	CASSQAIRGGYTF
TRBV7-2	TRBJ2-5	once	13	TRBD1	TGTGCCAGCAGCCGGACAGGGTTGGAGACCCAGTACTTC	CASSRTGLETQYF
TRBV28	TRBJ2-7	.	14	.	TGTGCCAGCAGCCCAGAGGACAAATACTACGAGCAGTACTTC	CASSPEDKYYEQYF